Each of the 30 T cell receptor beta chains below was sequenced from the same sample in a study of blood T cell repertoires in COVID-19. Here immunoSEQ multiplex PCR was the method, and the copy in TCRdb shows in-frame clones only, minus some. The sample yields 120,000 or so clones, 83% seen once. The material sequenced was peripheral blood. The source is an elderly man with active or convalescent COVID-19.

The J gene is TRBJ2-6, the V gene TRBV2; possibly TRBD2 for D (5 bases). Germline V gives CDR1 SNHLY, CDR2 FYNNEI. The CDR3 is made up of 16 amino acids. V lost 6 bases and J 0 bases, leaving 12 bases between the germline ends. The CDR3 DNA sequence: TGTGCCAGCAGGGAGGCCGGGGACTCTGGGGCCAACGTCCTGACTTTC. Amino acids: CASREAGDSGANVLTF.

In DNA, the CDR3 is TGTGCCAGCTCACCACTCAGGGGTCCAGATACGCAGTATTTT. This gives the protein CASSPLRGPDTQYF. This sequence joins TRBV18 and TRBJ2-3; weak D call: TRBD1 (6 bases). Trimming took 1 base from V and 4 from J, leaving 9 bases between them. The CDR3 is 14 amino acids. The germline V gene encodes CDR1 KGHSH and CDR2 LQKENI.

With respect to this clone: Other DNA sequences from this sample encode an identical CDR3 as well. This chain connects TRBV7-3 to TRBJ2-3; a possible D gene is TRBD2 (5 bases). The CDR3 loop spans 13 amino acids. V was pared by 4 bases and J by 2 bases, with 7 bases between. CDR1 is SGHTA, CDR2 FQGTGA, per germline. The CDR3 region is CASSSGYTDTQYF. In DNA form, the CDR3 reads TGTGCCAGCAGCTCGGGATACACAGATACGCAGTATTTT. The whole variable domain, filled in from reference TRBV7-3 and TRBJ2-3, reads GAGVSQTPSNKVTEKGKYVELRCDPISGHTALYWYRQSLGQGPEFLIYFQGTGAADDSGLPNDRFFAVRPEGSVSTLKIQRTERGDSAVYLCASSSGYTDTQYFGPGTRLTVL.

The rearrangement joins TRBV28 to TRBJ2-2; TRBD1 agrees at 7 bases. CDR3 length: 14 residues. Per the germline V gene, CDR1 is MDHEN and CDR2 is SYDVKM. The V segment lost 5 bases and the J segment 2 bases; nucleotides outside the gene matches: 2. The CDR3 protein is CASSRTGNTGELFF. CDR3 nucleotides: TGTGCCAGCAGTAGGACAGGAAACACCGGGGAGCTGTTTTTT.

In its sample, this clone was seen once. J is TRBJ2-5 and V is TRBV5-4; TRBD1 matches 8 bases. Germline CDR1 is SGHNT and CDR2 is YYREEE (reference sequence). CDR3 length equals 15 residues. With 7 bases clipped from V and 5 bases from J, the junction kept 13 bases outside the gene matches. CDR3 coding DNA: TGTGCCAGCTCCATCCTAACAGGGGGTTGGGAGACCCAGTACTTC. It translates to CASSILTGGWETQYF.

This clone was picked up a small number of times. The chain combines TRBV2 with TRBJ2-2; D may be TRBD1 (5 bases). Trimming took 6 bases from V and 5 from J, leaving 13 bases between them. The CDR3 contains 14 residues. Germline CDR1 SNHLY, CDR2 FYNNEI. The CDR3 bases are TGTGCCAGCAGGTGGTCCAGGGATACCGGGGAGCTGTTTTTT. Its translation is CASRWSRDTGELFF.

The chain recombines TRBV2 with TRBJ1-1, with 7 nucleotides matching TRBD1. The length of the CDR3 is 14 residues. Trimming removed 6 bases from V and 7 bases from J; junction bases left unmatched: 11. Germline lookup yields CDR1 SNHLY and CDR2 FYNNEI. CDR3 DNA sequence: TGTGCCAGCAGAACCGGGACAGACATACATGAAGCTTTCTTT. This codes for CASRTGTDIHEAFF.

The gene calls are TRBV27 and TRBJ2-5; weak D call: TRBD2 (5 bases). CDR1 MNHEY and CDR2 SMNVEV come from the germline V gene (reference sequence). V was shortened by 3 bases and J by 5 bases, with 10 bases between the two germline ends. This CDR3 region has 13 residues. For the CDR3, the DNA is TGTGCCAGCAGTTTCGGCACGGGGGAGACCCAGTACTTC. Protein: CASSFGTGETQYF.

This clone was counted a single time. The chain links TRBV30 to TRBJ2-3; weak D call: TRBD2 (6 bases). Germline CDR1 and CDR2: GTSNPN and SVGIG (reference sequence). With 3 bases removed from V and 2 bases from J, the gap between germline ends came to 12 bases. The CDR3 is 14 amino acids. Written as DNA, the CDR3 is TGTGCCTGGAGCGGGGCGGGATACACAGATACGCAGTATTTT. Translating gives CAWSGAGYTDTQYF.

CDR3 protein: CASSPGTTSGANVLTF. The DNA for the CDR3 is TGCGCCAGCAGCCCCGGGACAACTTCTGGGGCCAACGTCCTGACTTTC. The chain uses TRBV5-1 and TRBJ2-6; tentative D call: TRBD1 (6 bases). Trimming cost V 4 bases and J 1 base, with 12 bases left between them. Germline V gene lookup returns CDR1 SGHRS and CDR2 YFSETQ. This CDR3 is 16 amino acids long.

Here the CDR3 reads CATSPRGRGGEETQYF. DNA of the CDR3: TGTGCCACCAGCCCACGGGGGCGGGGGGGCGAAGAGACCCAGTACTTC. The chain is built from TRBV15 and TRBJ2-5; TRBD2 aligns across 9 bases. V lost 5 bases and J lost 3; bases outside the gene matches: 10. The CDR3 consists of 16 residues. Germline CDR1 and CDR2: LNHNV and YYDKDF (reference sequence). The whole variable domain, filled in from reference TRBV15 and TRBJ2-5, reads DAMVIQNPRYQVTQFGKPVTLSCSQTLNHNVMYWYQQKSSQAPKLLFHYYDKDFNNEADTPDNFQSRRPNTSFCFLDIRSPGLGDTAMYLCATSPRGRGGEETQYFGPGTRLLVL.

Concerning this clone itself: Other DNA sequences in this sample translate to the same CDR3. V gene TRBV27 combines with J gene TRBJ1-2; 7 positions match TRBD1. This CDR3 has 12 amino acids. With V trimmed by 5 bases and J by 7 bases, 4 bases remained unmatched. Germline values: CDR1 MNHEY, CDR2 SMNVEV (reference sequence). The CDR3: CASSTGVGGYTF. The CDR3 DNA follows: TGTGCCAGCAGTACAGGGGTGGGTGGCTACACCTTC.

V gene TRBV2 combines with J gene TRBJ2-2; 9 bases are a match to TRBD1. Germline V gene lookup returns CDR1 SNHLY and CDR2 FYNNEI. The V and J ends lost 9 bases and 5 bases, in that order; junction bases with no gene match: 10. This CDR3 region has 15 residues. CDR3 region: CASTGGETITGELFF. CDR3 sequence (DNA): TGTGCCAGTACAGGGGGCGAGACGATAACCGGGGAGCTGTTTTTT.

V and J are TRBV27 and TRBJ2-6; the match to TRBD1 covers 9 bases. After removal of 0 bases from V and 0 bases from J, the junction contained 3 bases not matched to a gene. This CDR3 comprises 18 residues. CDR1 MNHEY and CDR2 SMNVEV come from the germline V gene (reference sequence). The CDR3 sequence is CASSLSGQGPSGANVLTF. The CDR3 DNA follows: TGTGCCAGCAGTTTATCTGGACAGGGGCCCTCTGGGGCCAACGTCCTGACTTTC. The complete variable domain, with remaining parts taken from reference TRBV27 and TRBJ2-6, reads EAQVTQNPRYLITVTGKKLTVTCSQNMNHEYMSWYRQDPGLGLRQIYYSMNVEVTDKGDVPEGYKVSRKEKRNFPLILESPSPNQTSLYFCASSLSGQGPSGANVLTFGAGSRLTVL.

V gene TRBV7-3 combines with J gene TRBJ2-5; 11 nucleotides agree with TRBD2. There are 16 residues in the CDR3. V dropped 5 bases and J dropped 0; count of bases not matched to a gene: 5. Germline CDR1 SGHTA, CDR2 FQGTGA. The CDR3 DNA reads as TGTGCCAGCAGCCCCGGGGGACTAGCGGACCAAGAGACCCAGTACTTC. Its translation is CASSPGGLADQETQYF.

The V call is TRBV27, the J call TRBJ1-2; 10 nucleotides align to TRBD1. This CDR3 region has 12 residues. The trim removed 7 bases at V and 8 bases at J, leaving 4 bases unmatched. Germline-derived CDR1 and CDR2 are MNHEY and SMNVEV (reference sequence). CDR3 nucleotides: TGTGCCAGCACGGACAGGGGGGACGGCTACACCTTC. This translates into CASTDRGDGYTF.

The CDR3, as DNA: TGTGCCAGCAGTGGACAGGGGGGAATTGGAAACACCATATATTTT. Translated, it gives CASSGQGGIGNTIYF. The chain recombines TRBV27 with TRBJ1-3, with 10 nucleotides matching TRBD1. The CDR3 has 15 residues. Germline V gene sequence: CDR1 MNHEY, CDR2 SMNVEV (reference sequence). After removal of 5 bases from V and 3 bases from J, the junction contained 4 bases not matched to a gene.

The gene calls are TRBV27 and TRBJ2-2; 8 positions match TRBD1. The CDR3 has 18 amino acids. The V segment lost 0 bases and the J segment 6 bases; nucleotides outside the gene matches: 12. Germline values: CDR1 MNHEY, CDR2 SMNVEV (reference sequence). CDR3 region: CASSLSLHGQGRAGELFF. The CDR3 nucleotides read TGTGCCAGCAGTTTATCCCTTCATGGACAGGGTAGAGCCGGGGAGCTGTTTTTT.

The chain links TRBV28 to TRBJ1-1; a possible D gene is TRBD1 (5 bases). The CDR3 has 13 amino acids. CDR1 is MDHEN and CDR2 is SYDVKM in the germline V gene. V lost 4 bases, J lost 6 bases, and 12 bases lay in between. The CDR3 DNA sequence: TGTGCCAGCAGTTCCAGACAGAGTTCTGAAGCTTTCTTT. Amino acid sequence: CASSSRQSSEAFF.

Only a few counts were recorded for this clone. V and J are TRBV10-3 and TRBJ2-7; perhaps TRBD2 as D (5 bases). V dropped 4 bases and J dropped 3 bases, with 7 bases sitting between them. Germline-derived CDR1 and CDR2 are ENHRY and SYGVKD. The CDR3 contains 12 residues. This CDR3 is CAISGGGYEQYF. Here the CDR3 DNA reads TGTGCCATCAGTGGCGGAGGCTACGAGCAGTACTTC.

The rearrangement links TRBV6-1 to TRBJ1-1; 10 nucleotides align to TRBD1. Unmatched junction bases numbered 10, after V lost 4 bases and J lost 5 bases. Germline V gives CDR1 MNHNS, CDR2 SASEGT. The CDR3 loop spans 16 amino acids. The CDR3 region is CASSGGQGDVRTEAFF. CDR3 DNA sequence: TGTGCCAGCAGTGGCGGACAGGGGGATGTACGGACTGAAGCTTTCTTT.

CDR3 loop: CSVGRSSLTEAFF. Here the CDR3 DNA reads TGCAGCGTTGGGCGGTCCTCTCTCACTGAAGCTTTCTTT. The chain combines TRBV29-1 with TRBJ1-1; D uncertain. The CDR3 loop spans 13 amino acids. With 4 bases removed from V and 4 bases from J, the gap between germline ends came to 13 bases. The V gene's germline CDR1 is SQVTM and CDR2 ANQGSEA.

The chain employs TRBV29-1 and TRBJ1-2; D is undetermined. The germline V gene encodes CDR1 SQVTM and CDR2 ANQGSEA. CDR3 length: 12 amino acids. V lost 3 bases and J 3 bases, leaving 8 bases between the germline ends. The CDR3 region is CSVERQDYGYTF. The CDR3 DNA sequence: TGCAGCGTTGAGAGACAAGACTATGGCTACACCTTC. Combining the CDR3 with reference TRBV29-1 and TRBJ1-2 gives the whole variable domain SAVISQKPSRDICQRGTSLTIQCQVDSQVTMMFWYRQQPGQSLTLIATANQGSEATYESGFVIDKFPISRPNLTFSTLTVSNMSPEDSSIYLCSVERQDYGYTFGSGTRLTVV.

This rearrangement joins TRBV7-9 to TRBJ2-3, with 9 bases identical to TRBD1. Germline lookup yields CDR1 SEHNR and CDR2 FQNEAQ (reference sequence). This CDR3 comprises 15 residues. V was clipped by 5 bases and J by 1 base; unmatched bases: 4. CDR3 in amino acids: CASSPGQGRTDTQYF. The CDR3 DNA follows: TGTGCCAGCAGCCCAGGACAGGGGCGCACAGATACGCAGTATTTT. Looking up the rest from reference TRBV7-9 and TRBJ2-3 gives the full variable domain: DTGVSQNPRHKITKRGQNVTFRCDPISEHNRLYWYRQTLGQGPEFLTYFQNEAQLEKSRLLSDRFSAERPKGSFSTLEIQRTEQGDSAMYLCASSPGQGRTDTQYFGPGTRLTVL.

The rearrangement uses TRBV6-2 or TRBV6-3 and TRBJ2-5; 10 nucleotides align to TRBD2. The V segment lost 2 bases and the J segment 0 bases; nucleotides outside the gene matches: 9. From germline, CDR1 is MNHEY and CDR2 SVGEGT. The CDR3 length is 18 residues. The CDR3 DNA follows: TGTGCCAGCAGTTACAGGATAGCGGGGGGTCGGTACCAAGAGACCCAGTACTTC. It translates to CASSYRIAGGRYQETQYF.

The chain is built from TRBV2 and TRBJ2-1, with 10 nucleotides matching TRBD2. CDR1 is SNHLY, CDR2 FYNNEI, per germline. The trim removed 5 bases at V and 5 bases at J, leaving 9 bases unmatched. CDR3 length: 16 amino acids. The CDR3 DNA follows: TGTGCCAGCAGTCCCTCTTTAGCGGGGGGACACAATGAGCAGTTCTTC. Residues: CASSPSLAGGHNEQFF. The whole variable domain, filled in from reference TRBV2 and TRBJ2-1, reads EPEVTQTPSHQVTQMGQEVILRCVPISNHLYFYWYRQILGQKVEFLVSFYNNEISEKSEIFDDQFSVERPDGSNFTLKIRSTKLEDSAMYFCASSPSLAGGHNEQFFGPGTRLTVL.

The chain joins TRBV10-3 to TRBJ1-1, with a tentative D call TRBD1 (5 bases). This CDR3 spans 14 amino acids. Trimming removed 4 bases from V and 0 bases from J, with 9 bases in between. Germline CDR1 ENHRY, CDR2 SYGVKD. The DNA for the CDR3 is TGTGCCATCAGTGTGCGGGGGATGAACACTGAAGCTTTCTTT. Its protein product is CAISVRGMNTEAFF.

This clone was counted between two and nine times. J is TRBJ1-2 and V is TRBV19; D possibly corresponds to TRBD1 (6 bases). CDR1 LNHDA and CDR2 SQIVND come from the germline V gene (reference sequence). The CDR3 length is 13 residues. Trimming removed 7 bases at V and 4 bases at J, with 13 bases between. The chain's CDR3 is CASTEQGSYGYTF. In DNA form, the CDR3 reads TGTGCCAGTACAGAACAGGGTTCCTATGGCTACACCTTC. Full variable domain (missing parts from reference TRBV19 and TRBJ1-2): DGGITQSPKYLFRKEGQNVTLSCEQNLNHDAMYWYRQDPGQGLRLIYYSQIVNDFQKGDIAEGYSVSREKKESFPLTVTSAQKNPTAFYLCASTEQGSYGYTFGSGTRLTVV.

V gene TRBV7-9 combines with J gene TRBJ2-5; possible D gene TRBD1, 6 bases. The germline gives CDR1 SEHNR, CDR2 FQNEAQ (reference sequence). The CDR3 has 14 residues. With 5 bases removed from V and 5 bases from J, the gap between germline ends came to 15 bases. CDR3 coding DNA: TGTGCCAGCAGCCCCTACACAGGGTTGGAGACCCAGTACTTC. It specifies CASSPYTGLETQYF. Complete variable domain (other parts from reference TRBV7-9 and TRBJ2-5): DTGVSQNPRHKITKRGQNVTFRCDPISEHNRLYWYRQTLGQGPEFLTYFQNEAQLEKSRLLSDRFSAERPKGSFSTLEIQRTEQGDSAMYLCASSPYTGLETQYFGPGTRLLVL.

The chain couples TRBV7-2 to TRBJ2-3; TRBD2 is a possible D gene (6 bases). Germline V lookup: CDR1 SGHTA, CDR2 FQGNSA. This CDR3 has 16 amino acids. V lost 2 bases and J lost 2, with 14 bases in between. For the CDR3, the DNA is TGTGCCAGCAGCTTACTGCTAGCGAGTCCCACAGATACGCAGTATTTT. Encoded protein: CASSLLLASPTDTQYF.